This T cell receptor (beta chain) was profiled in a study of regulatory and conventional T cells in RAG deficiency. Conventional CD4+ T cells were sorted from blood as CD25-low CD127-high cells. The data were produced by immunoSEQ multiplex PCR, yet TCRdb's version contains in-frame clones alone and is incomplete. The profile shows under 25,000 clones, 95% to 97% of them singletons. Concerning this clone: The target antigen is unknown.

CDR3 length equals 13 residues. Deletions cut 10 bases from V and 4 bases from J, with 16 bases between. Germline V gives CDR1 ENHRY, CDR2 SYGVKD. Whole-study results and caveats: Treg unique TCR beta sequences were approximately 99-fold fewer in Omenn syndrome and CID/AS patients than controls. Omenn CD25-high CD127-low cells may be activated cells, not true Tregs. Omenn patients showed >85% Treg-Tconv overlap and shorter CDR3 lengths.

These data are also associated with another study on regulatory T cells. In that study: The PCR used 52 TRBV and 13 TRBJ primers. Skewed V and J usage and few unique V-J pairs marked patient repertoires, most in Tregs.

The TCR originated in a human donor in good health. The sequencing sample was made of CD25- CD4+ T cells sorted from blood. This chain connects TRBV10-3 to TRBJ1-1; no clear D. The CDR3 reads CATVLHSGTEAFF. In nucleotides, the CDR3 is TGTGCCACCGTACTTCATTCAGGCACTGAAGCTTTCTTT.